This T cell receptor beta chain was identified in a study of graft-versus-host responses after intestinal transplantation. Here immunoSEQ multiplex PCR was the method, and the copy in TCRdb shows in-frame clones only, minus some. The repertoire has fewer than 150,000 clones, around 90% of them found once; the top ten carry over 0.15%. The CDR3 spans 16 residues. Trimming cost V 6 bases and J 0 bases, with 14 bases left between them. Germline values: CDR1 KGHSH, CDR2 LQKENI. Study-wide points: Present in recipient marrow, GvH clones included some that appeared first in ileum or blood.

Details on this clone: Antigen unknown.

This TCR derives from a human donor who received an intestinal transplant. This material consisted of unstimulated CD4+ T cells sorted from spleen or lymph node cells, taken before intestinal transplant. This sequence joins TRBV18 and TRBJ2-2, with D perhaps matching TRBD1 (6 bases). CDR3 region: CASSPGTPPNTGELFF. Written as DNA, the CDR3 is TGTGCCAGCTCCCCCGGGACACCCCCGAACACCGGGGAGCTGTTTTTT.